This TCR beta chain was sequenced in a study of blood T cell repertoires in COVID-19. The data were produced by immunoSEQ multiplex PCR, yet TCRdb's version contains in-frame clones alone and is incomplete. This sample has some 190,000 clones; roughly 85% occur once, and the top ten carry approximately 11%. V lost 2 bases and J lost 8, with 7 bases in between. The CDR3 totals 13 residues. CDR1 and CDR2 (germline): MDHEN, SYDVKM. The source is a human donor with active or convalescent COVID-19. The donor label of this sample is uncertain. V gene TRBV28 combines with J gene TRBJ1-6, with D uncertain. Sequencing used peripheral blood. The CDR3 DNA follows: TGTGCCAGCAGTTTACCCCAGTATTCACCCCTCCACTTT. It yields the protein CASSLPQYSPLHF.